Shown below are 8 T cell receptor beta chains from a single sample sequenced in a study of T cells in Graves' hyperthyroidism and ophthalmopathy. Amplification yielded TCR beta CDR3 regions, with RNA transcripts as the source. When the TCR CDR3 underwent first-round RT-PCR, the HTBI primer set was used. Via MiXCR, TCRdb re-called the multiplex PCR reads, giving one row per CDR3 protein. This sample has over 300,000 distinct CDR3 sequences, with about 15% found just once. The sample consisted of blood. The receptors shown here come from a woman aged 55-69 years with Graves' hyperthyroidism.

The chain uses TRBV30 and TRBJ2-2; TRBD1 matches at 7 bases. Trimming at V came to 6 bases and at J to 1 base, leaving 8 bases not matched to a gene. The length of the CDR3 is 15 residues. Germline CDR1 is GTSNPN and CDR2 is SVGIG (reference sequence). Here the CDR3 DNA reads TGTGCCTGCCTCAGGGGGAGCGGGAACACCGGGGAGCTGTTTTTT. Translating it yields CACLRGSGNTGELFF.

This clonotype occurred a few times. Sequence at one end of the junction differs from germline and may be a read error. The chain uses TRBV20-1 and TRBJ2-1, with 10 bases lining up with TRBD1. Per germline, CDR1 DFQATT and CDR2 SNEGSKA (reference sequence). CDR3 size: 17 residues. The CDR3 sequence: CSARGQGAASSYNEQLF. The CDR3 DNA reads as TGCAGTGCTAGAGGACAGGGGGCTGCTAGCTCCTACAATGAGCAGCTCTTC.

As to this clonotype: Just one base apart from a much larger clone, this may be a read error. This sequence joins TRBV7-3 and TRBJ2-1; perhaps TRBD2 as D (6 bases). The ends were cut back, 5 bases at V and 8 bases at J, with 19 bases in the middle. From germline, CDR1 is SGHTA and CDR2 FQGTGA. This CDR3 is built from 15 residues. CDR3 amino acids: CASSRGSGPGYEQFF. In nucleotides, the CDR3 is TGTGCCAGCAGCCGGGGTAGCGGCCCAGGATATGAGCAGTTCTTC.

In nucleotides, the CDR3 is TGTGCCAGCAGCCTAGCGGCTCCCGGGGAGCTGTTTTTT. It yields the protein CASSLAAPGELFF. The chain uses TRBV5-8 and TRBJ2-2, with 7 bases aligning to TRBD2. Trimming cost V 4 bases and J 6 bases; bases outside gene matches: 3. This CDR3 is built from 13 residues. Looked up from germline, CDR1 is SGHTS and CDR2 is YDEGEE.

A few counts support this clonotype. Here the CDR3 omits its conserved ending phenylalanine or tryptophan, so a read error is the likely source. The rearrangement uses TRBV5-1 and TRBJ1-6; TRBD1 agrees at 7 bases. J was trimmed by 4 bases and V by 4 bases; bases with no gene match: 17. CDR3 length: 19 amino acids. Germline loops: CDR1 SGHRS, CDR2 YFSETQ. The CDR3 DNA is TGCGCCAGCAGCCTGCAGGGGGAACACGGGACGGGGTATAATTCACCCCTCCACTCT. Translated: CASSLQGEHGTGYNSPLHS.

This clonotype was seen ten or more times. The chain links TRBV20-1 to TRBJ2-7; possible D gene TRBD2, 5 bases. CDR1 is DFQATT and CDR2 is SNEGSKA in the germline V gene (reference sequence). The CDR3 is 15 amino acids. V was clipped by 5 bases and J by 3 bases, with 20 bases between them. CDR3 protein: CSAPSDGESNYEQYF. CDR3 coding DNA: TGCAGTGCTCCCAGTGATGGGGAGAGCAACTACGAGCAGTACTTC.

There are many counts of this clonotype. The chain couples TRBV5-1 to TRBJ2-3, with 8 bases that match TRBD2. With V trimmed by 4 bases and J by 0 bases, 4 bases remained unmatched. The CDR3 runs to 15 residues. Germline V gives CDR1 SGHRS, CDR2 YFSETQ. The CDR3 region is CASSRGLDSTDTQYF. CDR3 nucleotides: TGCGCCAGCAGCCGGGGACTAGATAGCACAGATACGCAGTATTTT.

This clonotype was counted at least ten times. The rearrangement links TRBV20-1 to TRBJ2-7; weak D call: TRBD2 (6 bases). From germline, CDR1 is DFQATT and CDR2 SNEGSKA (reference sequence). The CDR3 length is 13 residues. Trimming stripped 7 bases from V and 2 bases from J, with 15 bases between. This CDR3 reads CSGRGPITYEQYF. The CDR3 DNA follows: TGCAGTGGGCGGGGACCAATAACCTACGAGCAGTACTTC.